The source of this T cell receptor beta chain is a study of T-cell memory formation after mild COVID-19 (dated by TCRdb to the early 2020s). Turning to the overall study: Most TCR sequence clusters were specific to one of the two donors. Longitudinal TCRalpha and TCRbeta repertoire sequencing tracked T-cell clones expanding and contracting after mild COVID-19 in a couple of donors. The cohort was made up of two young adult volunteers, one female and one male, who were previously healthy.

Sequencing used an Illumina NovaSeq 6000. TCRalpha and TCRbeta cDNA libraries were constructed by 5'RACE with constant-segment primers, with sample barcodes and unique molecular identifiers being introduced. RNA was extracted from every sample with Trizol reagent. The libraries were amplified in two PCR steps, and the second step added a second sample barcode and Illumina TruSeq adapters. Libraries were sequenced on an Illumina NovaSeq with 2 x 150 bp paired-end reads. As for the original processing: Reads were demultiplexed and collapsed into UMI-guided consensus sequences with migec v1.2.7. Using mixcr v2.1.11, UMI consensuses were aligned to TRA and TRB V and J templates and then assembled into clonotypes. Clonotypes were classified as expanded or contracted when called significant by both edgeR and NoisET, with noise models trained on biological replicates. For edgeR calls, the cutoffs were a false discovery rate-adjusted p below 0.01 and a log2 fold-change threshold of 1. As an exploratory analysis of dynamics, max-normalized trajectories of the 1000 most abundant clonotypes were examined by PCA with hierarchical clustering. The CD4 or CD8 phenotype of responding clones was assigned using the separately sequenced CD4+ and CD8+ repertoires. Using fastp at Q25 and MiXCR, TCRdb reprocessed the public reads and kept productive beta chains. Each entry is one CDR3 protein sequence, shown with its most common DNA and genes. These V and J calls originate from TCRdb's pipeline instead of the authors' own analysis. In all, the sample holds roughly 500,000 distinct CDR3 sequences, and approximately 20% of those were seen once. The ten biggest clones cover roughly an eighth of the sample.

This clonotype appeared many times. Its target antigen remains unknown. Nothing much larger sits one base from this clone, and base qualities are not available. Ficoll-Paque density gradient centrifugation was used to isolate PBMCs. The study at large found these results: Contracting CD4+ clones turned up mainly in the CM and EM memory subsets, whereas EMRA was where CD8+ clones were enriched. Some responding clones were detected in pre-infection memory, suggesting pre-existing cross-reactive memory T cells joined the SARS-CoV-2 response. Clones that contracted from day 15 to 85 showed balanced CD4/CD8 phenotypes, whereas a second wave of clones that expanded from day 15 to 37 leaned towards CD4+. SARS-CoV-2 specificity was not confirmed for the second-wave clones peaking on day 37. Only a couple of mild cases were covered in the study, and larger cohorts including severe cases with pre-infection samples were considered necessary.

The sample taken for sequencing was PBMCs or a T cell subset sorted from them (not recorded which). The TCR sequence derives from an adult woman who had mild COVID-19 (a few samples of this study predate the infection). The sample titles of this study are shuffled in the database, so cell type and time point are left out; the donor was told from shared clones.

The bases are TGTGCCAGCAGTCTGTACGGGGGACTAGCGGGCCTCTCCTACAATGAGCAGTTCTTC. This gives the protein CASSLYGGLAGLSYNEQFF. The V gene is TRBV6-6 and the J gene is TRBJ2-1; 12 central bases correspond to TRBD2. The germline V gene (reference sequence) supplies CDR1 MNHNY and CDR2 SVGAGI. At the junction V is shortened by 5 bases and J by 0 bases; bases outside the gene matches: 11. From cysteine to phenylalanine, the CDR3 is 19 amino acids long. Only CDR3 DNA remains: 57 bases, in frame from the first base.